The present T cell receptor beta chain was sequenced within a study of blood T cells in healthy people across ages. Next came a second PCR, run for 7 to 11 cycles, which used a sample-barcoded 5' primer along with a J-beta primer mix. TCRdb itself ran the 5' RACE reads through MiXCR, one entry per CDR3 protein. This sample has 800,000 to 950,000 distinct CDR3 sequences, with almost 30% found just once. Looked up from germline, CDR1 is SGHRS and CDR2 is YFSETQ. The V gene lost 4 bases and the J gene lost 0 bases, with 13 bases spanning the gap. The CDR3 contains 15 residues. Points from the study as a whole: Both naive CD4+ cell counts and diversity were greater in long-lived donors than in aged donors.

This clonotype showed up just a few times. What it recognizes is unknown. The sample was also reused in another study, on T cells of mothers and their children. That paper states: Within related and unrelated pairs, thymic selection shapes TCR recombination output in a similar way.

This receptor was obtained from a woman aged 40 to 50 in good health. Sequenced input: blood. The chain combines TRBV5-1 with TRBJ1-1, with a tentative D call TRBD1 (5 bases). The CDR3 DNA sequence: TGCGCCAGCAGCCAAGTGGGGCGTATGAACACTGAAGCTTTCTTT. Amino acids: CASSQVGRMNTEAFF.